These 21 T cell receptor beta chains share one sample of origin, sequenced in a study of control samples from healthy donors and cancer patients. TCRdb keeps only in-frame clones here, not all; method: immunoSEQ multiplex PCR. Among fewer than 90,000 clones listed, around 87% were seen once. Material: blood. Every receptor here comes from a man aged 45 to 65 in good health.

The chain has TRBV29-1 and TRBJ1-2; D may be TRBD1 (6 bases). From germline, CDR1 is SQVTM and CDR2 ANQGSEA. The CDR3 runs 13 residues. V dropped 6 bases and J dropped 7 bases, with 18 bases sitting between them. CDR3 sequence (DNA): TGCAGCGTCGGGACATCGCGGGAGTTTGGCTACACCTTC. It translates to CSVGTSREFGYTF.

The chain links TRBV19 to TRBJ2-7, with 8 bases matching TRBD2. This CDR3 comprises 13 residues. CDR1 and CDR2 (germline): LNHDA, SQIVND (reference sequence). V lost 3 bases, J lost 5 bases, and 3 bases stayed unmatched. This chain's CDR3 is CASSMRAGDEQYV. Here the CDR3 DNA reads TGTGCCAGTAGTATGCGAGCGGGGGACGAGCAGTACGTC.

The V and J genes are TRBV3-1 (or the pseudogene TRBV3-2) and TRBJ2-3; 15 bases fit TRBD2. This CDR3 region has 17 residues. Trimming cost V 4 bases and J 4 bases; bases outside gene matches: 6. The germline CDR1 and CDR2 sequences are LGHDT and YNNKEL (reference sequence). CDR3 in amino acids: CASSRTSGGAGADTQYF. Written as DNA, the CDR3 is TGTGCCAGCAGCCGGACTAGCGGGGGGGCTGGGGCAGATACGCAGTATTTT.

CDR3 protein: CATTYFRGTEAFF. CDR3 bases: TGTGCCACCACTTATTTTAGAGGCACTGAAGCTTTCTTT. The chain combines TRBV15 with TRBJ1-1, with no clear D. The CDR3 covers 13 residues. Germline assignment: CDR1 LNHNV and CDR2 YYDKDF (reference sequence). V was pared by 7 bases and J by 4 bases, with 13 bases between.

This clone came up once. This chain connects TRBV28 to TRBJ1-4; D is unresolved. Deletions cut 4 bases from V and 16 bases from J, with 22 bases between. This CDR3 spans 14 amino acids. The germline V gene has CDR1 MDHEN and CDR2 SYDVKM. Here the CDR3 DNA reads TGTGCCAGCAGTTCCCACGATCAATCGAGTTTGGCGTTTTTT. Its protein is CASSSHDQSSLAFF.

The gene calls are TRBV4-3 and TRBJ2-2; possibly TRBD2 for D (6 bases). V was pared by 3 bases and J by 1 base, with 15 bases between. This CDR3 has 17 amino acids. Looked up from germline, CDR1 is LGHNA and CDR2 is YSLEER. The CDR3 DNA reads TGCGCCAGCAGCCAGGCGGCGGGACTCATGAACACCGGGGAGCTGTTTTTT. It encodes CASSQAAGLMNTGELFF.

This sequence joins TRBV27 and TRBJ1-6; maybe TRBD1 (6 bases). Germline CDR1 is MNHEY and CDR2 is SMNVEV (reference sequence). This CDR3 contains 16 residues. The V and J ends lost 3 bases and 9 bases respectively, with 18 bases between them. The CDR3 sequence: CASSLRRGAIGSPLHF. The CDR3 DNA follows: TGTGCCAGCAGTTTGAGGCGGGGGGCAATCGGTTCACCCCTCCACTTT.

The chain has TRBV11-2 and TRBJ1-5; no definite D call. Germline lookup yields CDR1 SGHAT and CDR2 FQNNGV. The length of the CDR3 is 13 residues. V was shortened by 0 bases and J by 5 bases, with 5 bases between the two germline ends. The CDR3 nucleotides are TGTGCCAGCAGCTTAGATCGGTATCAGCCCCAGCATTTT. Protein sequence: CASSLDRYQPQHF.

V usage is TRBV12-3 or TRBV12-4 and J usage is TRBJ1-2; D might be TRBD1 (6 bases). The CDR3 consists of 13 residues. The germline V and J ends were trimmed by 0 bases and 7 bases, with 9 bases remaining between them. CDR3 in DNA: TGTGCCAGCAGTTTAGCTACAGGGAGTGGCTACACCTTC. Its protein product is CASSLATGSGYTF.

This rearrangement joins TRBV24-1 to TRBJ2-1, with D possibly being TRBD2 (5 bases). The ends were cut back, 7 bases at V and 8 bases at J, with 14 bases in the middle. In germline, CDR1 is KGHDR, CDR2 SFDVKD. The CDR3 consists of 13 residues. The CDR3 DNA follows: TGTGCCACCAGGGCCTGGGGTAGCGATGAGCAGTTCTTC. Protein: CATRAWGSDEQFF.

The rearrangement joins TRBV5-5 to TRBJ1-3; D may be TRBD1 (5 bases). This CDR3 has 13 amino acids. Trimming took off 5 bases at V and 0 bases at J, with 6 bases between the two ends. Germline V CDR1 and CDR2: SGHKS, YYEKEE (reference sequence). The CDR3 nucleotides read TGTGCCAGCAGGACAGTCTCTGGAAACACCATATATTTT. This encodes CASRTVSGNTIYF.

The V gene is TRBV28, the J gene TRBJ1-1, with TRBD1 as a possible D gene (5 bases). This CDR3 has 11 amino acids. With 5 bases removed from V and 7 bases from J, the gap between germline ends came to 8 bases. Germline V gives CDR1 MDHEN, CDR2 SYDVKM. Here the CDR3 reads CASSGGFEAFF. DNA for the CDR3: TGTGCCAGCAGTGGGGGGTTTGAAGCTTTCTTT.

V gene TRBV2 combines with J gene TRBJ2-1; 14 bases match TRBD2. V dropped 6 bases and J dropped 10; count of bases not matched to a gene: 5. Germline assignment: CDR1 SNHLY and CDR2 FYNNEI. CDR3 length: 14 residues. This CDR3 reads CASRKGLAGEEQFF. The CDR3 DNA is TGTGCCAGCAGAAAGGGACTAGCGGGAGAGGAGCAGTTCTTC.

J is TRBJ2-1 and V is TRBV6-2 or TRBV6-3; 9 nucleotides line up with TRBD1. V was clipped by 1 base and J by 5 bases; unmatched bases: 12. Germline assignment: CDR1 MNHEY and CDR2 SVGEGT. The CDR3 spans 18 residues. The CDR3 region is CASSYYPGTGIGNNEQFF. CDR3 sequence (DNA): TGTGCCAGCAGTTACTACCCTGGGACAGGGATCGGAAACAATGAGCAGTTCTTC.

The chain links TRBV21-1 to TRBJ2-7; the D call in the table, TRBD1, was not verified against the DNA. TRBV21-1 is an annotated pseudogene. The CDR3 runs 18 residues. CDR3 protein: CASSKEDPAGNFSYEQYV. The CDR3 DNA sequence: TGTGCCAGCAGCAAAGAGGATCCCGCAGGAAACTTTTCCTACGAGCAGTACGTC.

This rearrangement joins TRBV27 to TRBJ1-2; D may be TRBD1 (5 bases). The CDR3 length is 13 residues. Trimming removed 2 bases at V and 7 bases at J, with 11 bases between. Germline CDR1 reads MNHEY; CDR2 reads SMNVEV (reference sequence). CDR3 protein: CASSLRGDGGYTF. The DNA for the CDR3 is TGTGCCAGCAGTTTAAGAGGGGACGGTGGCTACACCTTC.

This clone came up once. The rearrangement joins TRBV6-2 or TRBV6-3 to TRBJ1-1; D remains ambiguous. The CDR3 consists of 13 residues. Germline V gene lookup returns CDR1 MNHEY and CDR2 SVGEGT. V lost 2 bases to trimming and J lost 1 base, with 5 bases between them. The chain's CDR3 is CASSYGQNTEAFF. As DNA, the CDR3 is TGTGCCAGCAGTTACGGGCAGAACACTGAAGCTTTCTTT.

The CDR3: CASSGTGTGAETEAFF. The CDR3 nucleotides are TGCGCCAGCAGCGGCACCGGGACAGGGGCTGAGACTGAAGCTTTCTTT. V is TRBV5-1 and J is TRBJ1-1; 10 nucleotides line up with TRBD1. Germline trimming cut 4 bases from V and 5 bases from J; bases unmatched to any gene: 11. This CDR3 spans 16 amino acids. Germline V CDR1 and CDR2: SGHRS, YFSETQ.

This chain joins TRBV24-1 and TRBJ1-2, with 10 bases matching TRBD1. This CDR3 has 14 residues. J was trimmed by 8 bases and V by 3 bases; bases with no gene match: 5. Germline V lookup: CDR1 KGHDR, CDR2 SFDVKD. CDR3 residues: CATSDPGQGGGYTF. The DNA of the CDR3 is TGTGCCACCAGTGATCCCGGACAGGGGGGCGGCTACACCTTC.

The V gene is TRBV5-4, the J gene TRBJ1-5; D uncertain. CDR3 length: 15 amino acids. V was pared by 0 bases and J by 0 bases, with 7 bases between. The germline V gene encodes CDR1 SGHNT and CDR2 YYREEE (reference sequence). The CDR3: CASSLAGISNQPQHF. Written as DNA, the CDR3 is TGTGCCAGCAGCTTGGCTGGGATTAGCAATCAGCCCCAGCATTTT.

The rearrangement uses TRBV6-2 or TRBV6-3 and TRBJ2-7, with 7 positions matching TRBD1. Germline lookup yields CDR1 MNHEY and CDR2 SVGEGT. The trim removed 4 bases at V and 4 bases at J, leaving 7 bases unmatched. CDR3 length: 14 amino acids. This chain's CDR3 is CASSSGGSLYEQYV. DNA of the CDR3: TGTGCCAGCAGTTCAGGGGGTTCTCTGTACGAGCAGTACGTC.